The rows below give T cell receptor beta chains drawn from one sample of a study of CD8 T cells in Susac syndrome. TCRdb re-analysed the immunoSEQ multiplex PCR reads in MiXCR, keeping a single row per CDR3 protein. The table has roughly 190,000 distinct CDR3 sequences, roughly 95% seen once. Sample: CD4+ T cells from PBMCs. Receptor source: a human donor with Susac syndrome. Both conserved end residues are part of each CDR3. The order of the fields is CDR3 DNA, CDR3 protein, V gene, D gene, J gene. A D gene is named only where the DNA matches it firmly.

cdr3_nt: TGTGCCAGCAGCCCAATCGGGTGGGGCAATCAGCCCCAGCATTTT; cdr3_aa: CASSPIGWGNQPQHF; v_call: TRBV12-3/TRBV12-4; d_call: -; j_call: TRBJ1-5
cdr3_nt: TGTGCCAGCAGCACCCCCGGGACAGGGGCCCAAGAGACCCAGTACTTC; cdr3_aa: CASSTPGTGAQETQYF; v_call: TRBV7-2; d_call: TRBD1; j_call: TRBJ2-5
cdr3_nt: TGTGCCAGCAGTTACTCCCAGGTGGCAGATACGCAGTATTTT; cdr3_aa: CASSYSQVADTQYF; v_call: TRBV6-5; d_call: -; j_call: TRBJ2-3
cdr3_nt: TGTGCCATCAAAGACTGGACGGATGAGACCCAGTACTTC; cdr3_aa: CAIKDWTDETQYF; v_call: TRBV10-3; d_call: -; j_call: TRBJ2-5
cdr3_nt: TGCGCCAGCAGCCAAGGGACTCGGACTTGGGCTGGAAACACCATATATTTT; cdr3_aa: CASSQGTRTWAGNTIYF; v_call: TRBV4-1; d_call: -; j_call: TRBJ1-3
cdr3_nt: TGTGCCTGGAGTGTAGGCCGGGATGCCTATGGCTACACCTTC; cdr3_aa: CAWSVGRDAYGYTF; v_call: TRBV30; d_call: -; j_call: TRBJ1-2
cdr3_nt: TGCAGTGCTAGATATCTGAATTCACCCCTCCACTTT; cdr3_aa: CSARYLNSPLHF; v_call: TRBV20-1; d_call: -; j_call: TRBJ1-6
cdr3_nt: TGCGCCAGCAGCTTGGGCCCACAGGGACGGACTGAAGCTTTCTTT; cdr3_aa: CASSLGPQGRTEAFF; v_call: TRBV5-1; d_call: -; j_call: TRBJ1-1
cdr3_nt: TGTGCCTGGAGTACGGGCTTTGAGACCCAGTACTTC; cdr3_aa: CAWSTGFETQYF; v_call: TRBV30; d_call: -; j_call: TRBJ2-5
cdr3_nt: TGCAGTGCTAGACCTCCTGGACAGAGGCCAGGCTACACCTTC; cdr3_aa: CSARPPGQRPGYTF; v_call: TRBV20-1; d_call: -; j_call: TRBJ1-2
cdr3_nt: TGTGCCAGCAGCGCCGGTCTAGCGGGGGTTGGAGATACGCAGTATTTT; cdr3_aa: CASSAGLAGVGDTQYF; v_call: TRBV7-7; d_call: TRBD2; j_call: TRBJ2-3